The next 17 T cell receptor beta chains were all read from a single sample in a study of response to subunit inactivated influenza vaccine. TCRdb called the RT-PCR reads again in MiXCR, with one record for every CDR3 protein. The data hold around 520,000 distinct CDR3 sequences, with around 25% observed a single time. The sample was CD4+ T cells sorted from PBMCs, taken 4 to 6 days after vaccination. The receptors stem from a man aged 50-59 years who received an inactivated influenza vaccine.

The V gene is TRBV7-9, the J gene TRBJ2-7; 7 bases are a match to TRBD1. This CDR3 region has 16 residues. CDR1 SEHNR and CDR2 FQNEAQ come from the germline V gene (reference sequence). V lost 1 base to trimming and J lost 1 base; unmatched junction nucleotides: 7. The CDR3 DNA is TGTGCCAGCAGCTTAGGATCAGGGGGATGGTCCTACGAGCAGTACTTC. Its protein is CASSLGSGGWSYEQYF.

There are a few counts of this clonotype. At one boundary the junction diverges from the germline segment, which might be a read error. J is TRBJ2-5 and V is TRBV5-1, with 8 bases lining up with TRBD2. Germline-derived CDR1 and CDR2 are SGHRS and YFSETQ. This CDR3 contains 13 residues. The CDR3, as DNA: TGTGCCAGCAGTTCCGGGGGGGGGGAGACCCAGTACTTC. Translated: CASSSGGGETQYF.

This clonotype was seen a handful of times. The chain uses TRBV7-2 and TRBJ1-1, with 7 bases aligning to TRBD1. This CDR3 contains 13 residues. V was clipped by 5 bases and J by 5 bases; unmatched bases: 5. The germline V gene has CDR1 SGHTA and CDR2 FQGNSA. The CDR3 sequence: CASSPDRETEAFF. In nucleotides, the CDR3 is TGTGCCAGCAGCCCCGACAGGGAAACTGAAGCTTTCTTT. Filled out from reference TRBV7-2 and TRBJ1-1, the complete variable domain reads GAGVSQSPSNKVTEKGKDVELRCDPISGHTALYWYRQSLGQGLEFLIYFQGNSAPDKSGLPSDRFSAERTGGSVSTLTIQRTQQEDSAVYLCASSPDRETEAFFGQGTRLTVV.

The rearrangement uses TRBV10-3 and TRBJ2-2, with 8 bases matching TRBD1. V dropped 3 bases and J dropped 5; count of bases not matched to a gene: 8. Germline values: CDR1 ENHRY, CDR2 SYGVKD. This CDR3 contains 16 residues. As DNA, the CDR3 is TGTGCCATCAGTGACCCCCGGACAGGGAGAACCGGGGAGCTGTTTTTT. It specifies CAISDPRTGRTGELFF.

This clonotype was counted only a few times. V gene TRBV20-1 combines with J gene TRBJ1-5; TRBD1 agrees at 9 bases. The CDR3 is 17 residues long. Germline trimming cut 2 bases from V and 6 bases from J; bases unmatched to any gene: 14. CDR1 and CDR2 from the germline V gene are DFQATT and SNEGSKA (reference sequence). The CDR3 sequence is CSARLPLGQGAPQPQHF. CDR3 sequence (DNA): TGCAGTGCTAGACTCCCCTTGGGACAGGGTGCCCCTCAGCCCCAGCATTTT.

This clonotype was observed a handful of times. The CDR3 nucleotides read TGTGCCAGCAGCTCGCCGACTAGCGGGCCTAGCACAGATACGCAGTATTTT. Translating it yields CASSSPTSGPSTDTQYF. The gene calls are TRBV7-2 and TRBJ2-3; 10 bases fit TRBD2. The CDR3 length is 17 residues. V shed 4 bases, J shed 0 bases, and the junction held 7 bases outside the gene matches. CDR1 is SGHTA, CDR2 FQGNSA, per germline. Complete variable domain (other parts from reference TRBV7-2 and TRBJ2-3): GAGVSQSPSNKVTEKGKDVELRCDPISGHTALYWYRQSLGQGLEFLIYFQGNSAPDKSGLPSDRFSAERTGGSVSTLTIQRTQQEDSAVYLCASSSPTSGPSTDTQYFGPGTRLTVL.

This clonotype has just a few counts. J is TRBJ1-5 and V is TRBV12-3 or TRBV12-4; D gene ambiguous. The V and J ends lost 3 bases and 3 bases respectively, with 6 bases between them. There are 13 residues in the CDR3. This chain's CDR3 is CASSFTYNQPQHF. CDR3 coding DNA: TGTGCCAGCAGTTTCACGTACAATCAGCCCCAGCATTTT.

This clonotype was observed a few times. The genes are TRBV7-2 and TRBJ1-5; D call uncertain. CDR3 length equals 15 residues. Trimming left V 6 bases short and J 1 base short, with 13 bases between. Germline CDR1 reads SGHTA; CDR2 reads FQGNSA. CDR3 sequence (DNA): TGTGCCAGCAGAGCAAGCTCCGGGAGCAATCAGCCCCAGCATTTT. Protein sequence: CASRASSGSNQPQHF.

The chain employs TRBV28 and TRBJ2-7; D may be TRBD2 (6 bases). Germline V gene lookup returns CDR1 MDHEN and CDR2 SYDVKM. V was pared by 6 bases and J by 2 bases, with 17 bases between. The CDR3 consists of 15 residues. The CDR3 DNA reads TGTGCCAGCAGCGATCCCGGGACTCCACCCTACGAGCAGTACTTC. Amino acids: CASSDPGTPPYEQYF.

This clonotype was recorded a few times. This sequence joins TRBV4-3 and TRBJ2-3, with TRBD1 matching 7 bases. V dropped 0 bases and J dropped 3; count of bases not matched to a gene: 6. Germline V CDR1 and CDR2: LGHNA, YSLEER. CDR3 size: 16 residues. The CDR3 nucleotides are TGCGCCAGCAGCCAAGAGAAGGGGGCGCCGACAGATACGCAGTATTTT. Translating gives CASSQEKGAPTDTQYF.

This clonotype was seen a few times. The rearrangement joins TRBV5-1 to TRBJ1-2; D might be TRBD1 (5 bases). There are 15 residues in the CDR3. Trimming removed 0 bases at V and 7 bases at J, with 16 bases between. Germline CDR1 is SGHRS and CDR2 is YFSETQ. The CDR3 here is CASSLEAGFGGGYTF. DNA for the CDR3: TGCGCCAGCAGCTTGGAGGCAGGGTTCGGTGGTGGCTACACCTTC.

The rearrangement uses TRBV6-2 or TRBV6-3 and TRBJ2-1; 8 nucleotides match TRBD2. The CDR3 length is 14 residues. CDR1 and CDR2 from the germline V gene are MNHEY and SVGEGT. Trimming took 6 bases from V and 8 from J; bases not matched to a gene: 9. The CDR3 is CASRNLAGGHEQFF. The CDR3 DNA reads as TGTGCCAGCAGGAACCTAGCGGGTGGCCATGAGCAGTTCTTC.

The chain is built from TRBV15 and TRBJ2-3, with 7 bases lining up with TRBD2. The ends lost 1 base at V and 2 bases at J; junction bases unmatched: 6. The germline V gene has CDR1 LNHNV and CDR2 YYDKDF (reference sequence). The CDR3 length is 16 residues. CDR3 region: CATSRGPGLYTDTQYF. The CDR3 DNA sequence: TGTGCCACCAGCAGAGGCCCGGGACTATACACAGATACGCAGTATTTT.

The chain has TRBV3-1 and TRBJ2-7, with unresolved D. Germline CDR1 and CDR2: LGHDT and YNNKEL (reference sequence). The CDR3 has 14 residues. The V end lost 4 bases, the J end lost 1 base, and 11 bases lay between the germline ends. DNA for the CDR3: TGTGCCAGCAGCCCTACACCACCGTCCTACGAGCAGTACTTC. Translation gives CASSPTPPSYEQYF.

This clonotype was observed a few times. V gene TRBV14 combines with J gene TRBJ2-7; 8 positions match TRBD2. Germline CDR1 and CDR2: SGHDN and FVKESK. V lost 3 bases, J lost 4 bases, and 5 bases stayed unmatched. This CDR3 is built from 14 residues. CDR3: CASSHPGGGYEQYF. DNA of the CDR3: TGTGCCAGCAGCCACCCCGGGGGGGGGTACGAGCAGTACTTC.

This clonotype was counted only a few times. J is TRBJ1-3 and V is TRBV12-3 or TRBV12-4; D unresolved. This CDR3 is built from 14 residues. V was clipped by 3 bases and J by 0 bases, with 6 bases between them. CDR3 amino acids: CASSFSRSGNTIYF. CDR3 DNA sequence: TGTGCCAGCAGTTTTAGCCGCTCTGGAAACACCATATATTTT.

The V gene is TRBV6-1, the J gene TRBJ1-2, with TRBD1 as a possible D gene (5 bases). Germline assignment: CDR1 MNHNS and CDR2 SASEGT. Deletions cut 5 bases from V and 3 bases from J, with 16 bases between. This CDR3 is built from 15 residues. In DNA, the CDR3 is TGTGCCAGCAGTCCAGGTGGGGCCGTGGACTATGGCTACACCTTC. It is translated as CASSPGGAVDYGYTF.